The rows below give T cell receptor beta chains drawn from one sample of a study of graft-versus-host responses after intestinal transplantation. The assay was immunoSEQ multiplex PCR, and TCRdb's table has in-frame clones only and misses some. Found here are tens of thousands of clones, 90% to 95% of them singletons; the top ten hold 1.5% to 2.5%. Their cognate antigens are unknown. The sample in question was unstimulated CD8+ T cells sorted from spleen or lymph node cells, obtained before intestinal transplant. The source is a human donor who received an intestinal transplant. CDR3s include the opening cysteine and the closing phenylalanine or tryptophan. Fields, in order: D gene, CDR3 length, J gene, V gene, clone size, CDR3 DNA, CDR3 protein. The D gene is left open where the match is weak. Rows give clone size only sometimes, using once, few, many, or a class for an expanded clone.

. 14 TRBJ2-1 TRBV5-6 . TGTGCCAGCAGCTTTGGGACTTCCTACAATGAGCAGTTCTTC CASSFGTSYNEQFF
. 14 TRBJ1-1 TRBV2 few TGTGCCAGCAGCGACAGGTGGATGAACACTGAAGCTTTCTTT CASSDRWMNTEAFF
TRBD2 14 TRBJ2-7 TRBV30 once TGTGCCTGGAGTGCGGGACTAGGTTTCTACGAGCAGTACTTC CAWSAGLGFYEQYF
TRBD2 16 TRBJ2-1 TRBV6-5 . TGTGCCAGCAGTTATAATAGCGGGGGCCTCTACAATGAGCAGTTCTTC CASSYNSGGLYNEQFF
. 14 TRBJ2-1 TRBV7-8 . TGTGCCAGCAGACCGGGAGCTTCCTACAATGAGCAGTTCTTC CASRPGASYNEQFF
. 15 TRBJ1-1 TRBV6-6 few TGTGCCAGCAGTTCCGGACAGTACATGAACACTGAAGCTTTCTTT CASSSGQYMNTEAFF
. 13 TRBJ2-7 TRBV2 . TGTGCCAGCAGACGGGACTCCTCCTACGAGCAGTACTTC CASRRDSSYEQYF
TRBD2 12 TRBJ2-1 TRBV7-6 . TGTGCCAGCAGCGGAGAAGCGGGGACGCAGTTCTTC CASSGEAGTQFF
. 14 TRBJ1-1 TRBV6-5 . TGTGCCAGCAGTGAGGGACAATATGGGACTGAAGCTTTCTTT CASSEGQYGTEAFF
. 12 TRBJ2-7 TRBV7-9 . TGTGCCAGCAGCTTAGATCAGAACGAGCAGTACTTC CASSLDQNEQYF
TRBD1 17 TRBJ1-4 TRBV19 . TGTGCCAGCTCCCGGGACAGGGGCTTTGCAACTAATGAAAAACTGTTTTTT CASSRDRGFATNEKLFF
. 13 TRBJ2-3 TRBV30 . TGTGCCTGGAGTACGGTGAGCACAGATACGCAGTATTTT CAWSTVSTDTQYF
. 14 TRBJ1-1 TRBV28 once TGTGCCAGCAGTTTCAGGTTGGGGGGCACTGAAGCTTTCTTT CASSFRLGGTEAFF
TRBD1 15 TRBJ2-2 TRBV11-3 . TGTGCCAGCAGCCCCAGGACAGGGGGGGCCGGGGAGCTGTTTTTT CASSPRTGGAGELFF
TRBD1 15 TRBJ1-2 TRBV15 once TGTGCCACCAGCAAGGGACAGGGGGTTAACTATGGCTACACCTTC CATSKGQGVNYGYTF
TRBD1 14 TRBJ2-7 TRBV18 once TGTGCCAGCTCACAACCCGACAGGGCCTACGAGCAGTACTTC CASSQPDRAYEQYF
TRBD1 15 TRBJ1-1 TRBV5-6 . TGTGCCAGCGGACTTTCCGGGACAGGGGGCGGTGTAGCTTTCTTT CASGLSGTGGGVAFF
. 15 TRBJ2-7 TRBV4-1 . TGCGCCAGCAGCCAGGAGGACAGCTCGACCTACGAGCAGTACTTC CASSQEDSSTYEQYF
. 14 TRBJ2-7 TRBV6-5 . TGTGCCAGCAGTTATCTTTCAGGCCCCTACGAGCAGTACTTC CASSYLSGPYEQYF
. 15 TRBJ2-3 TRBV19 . TGTGCCAGTAGTATGGGTGGGGGGGCGTCGGATACGCAGTATTTT CASSMGGGASDTQYF
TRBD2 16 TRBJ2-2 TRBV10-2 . TGCGCCAGCACCGCACTAGCGGGGGGGCCAGGCGGGGAGCTGTTTTTT CASTALAGGPGGELFF
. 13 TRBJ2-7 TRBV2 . TGTGCCAGCAGTGAGGCGGGTTCGGGCGAGCAGTACTTC CASSEAGSGEQYF
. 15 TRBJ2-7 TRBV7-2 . TGTGCCAGCAGCTTAGGGACTACCCACTCCTACGAGCAGTACTTC CASSLGTTHSYEQYF
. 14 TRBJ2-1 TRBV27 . TGTGCCAGCAGCCCCCTCTCGGGATACAATGAGCAGTTCTTC CASSPLSGYNEQFF
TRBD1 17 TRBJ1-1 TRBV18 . TGTGCCAGCTCCCGCACGAGGGACAGTACCTCTCCCACTGAAGCTTTCTTT CASSRTRDSTSPTEAFF
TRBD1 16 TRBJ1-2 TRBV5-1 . TGCGCCAGCAGCTTGGCGATCGGACAGGCATACTATGGCTACACCTTC CASSLAIGQAYYGYTF
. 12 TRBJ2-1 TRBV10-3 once TGTGCCATCAGCATGGGGAGAAATGAGCAGTTCTTC CAISMGRNEQFF
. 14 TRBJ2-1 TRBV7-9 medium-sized TGTGCCAGCAGCTATTGGGACTCCGGCTCTGAGCAGTTCTTC CASSYWDSGSEQFF
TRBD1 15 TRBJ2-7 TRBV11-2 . TGTGCCAGCAGCTTATGGACAGGACAAACCTACGAGCAGTACTTC CASSLWTGQTYEQYF